This TCR beta chain was sequenced during a study of T cells in Graves' hyperthyroidism and ophthalmopathy. Regarding the study as a whole: From stable hyperthyroidism, ophthalmopathy was separated by a 13 V-J model. With a median lead of 6.5 months before onset, the model predicted ophthalmopathy.

Ophthalmopathy patients all had a Clinical Activity Score of at least 3, a NOSPECS grade of at least 4 and disease under 3 months old. Exclusion criteria comprised uncontrolled infection, other autoimmune disease, pregnancy or lactation. As concerns this clonotype: Its antigen remains unknown.

Per the germline V gene, CDR1 is LNHDA and CDR2 is SQIVND (reference sequence). This CDR3 is built from 14 residues. V shed 7 bases and J 3 bases; nucleotides not matched to a gene: 5. RNA transcripts yielded amplified TCR beta CDR3 regions. First-round RT-PCR with HTBI primers amplified the TCR CDR3 region. TCRdb recomputed calls from the multiplex PCR reads with MiXCR, one row per CDR3 protein. The sample includes 640,000 or so distinct CDR3 sequences, 12% to 15% of them seen just once. This rearrangement joins TRBV19 to TRBJ2-1; 8 bases align to TRBD2. Sequencing used blood. This receptor was identified in a woman younger than 35 with Graves' ophthalmopathy. This chain's CDR3 is CASKTSGYYNEQFF. In DNA, the CDR3 is TGTGCCAGTAAAACTAGCGGATACTACAATGAGCAGTTCTTC. Using reference TRBV19 and TRBJ2-1 for the parts outside the CDR3, the full variable domain is DGGITQSPKYLFRKEGQNVTLSCEQNLNHDAMYWYRQDPGQGLRLIYYSQIVNDFQKGDIAEGYSVSREKKESFPLTVTSAQKNPTAFYLCASKTSGYYNEQFFGPGTRLTVL.